This T cell receptor beta chain was profiled in a study of cytomegalovirus exposure and HLA in healthy donors. Between the trimmed V and J ends, which lost 0 bases and 8 bases, there was a span of 10 bases. The length of the CDR3 is 13 residues. Germline V gene sequence: CDR1 SGHNT, CDR2 YENEEA. PCR used 60 Vbeta primers and 13 Jbeta primers. Assay: immunoSEQ multiplex PCR; the TCRdb copy retains only in-frame clones and omits some. The sample includes 170,000 or so clones, around three quarters seen only once; the top ten take 1.5% to 2%. A word on this clone: The antigen is unknown.

Whole-study results and caveats: Accurate prediction of most subjects' HLA-A and HLA-B alleles from TCR beta sequences was reported. Associated with HLA alleles at 0.05 false discovery rate in a later analysis were some 18,000 TCR beta sequences.

The sequence was collected from a woman aged 25-40 years in good health and CMV-seronegative. The rearrangement links TRBV11-3 to TRBJ1-1; D remains unclear. The sample consisted of PBMCs. The CDR3, as DNA: TGTGCCAGCAGCTTAGATCGAGAGGAGGAAGCTTTCTTT. Translated: CASSLDREEEAFF.